This T cell receptor beta chain was obtained from a study of graft-versus-host responses after intestinal transplantation (dated by TCRdb to the early 2020s). For the wider study: Multivisceral, liver-intestinal, or isolated intestinal transplants were received by the recipients. After intestinal transplantation, graft-versus-host and host-versus-graft alloreactive T cell clones in the graft, circulation and bone marrow were tracked using bulk TCR-beta CDR3 sequencing. Rather than being sequenced by the commercial service, samples from a few later patients were sequenced in-house on an Illumina MiSeq and processed with MiXCR. Anti-thymocyte globulin induction was given to all recipients, followed by maintenance tacrolimus and steroids for about 3 years. A peak of at least 4% donor T cells among recipient peripheral blood mononuclear cells was the definition used for donor T cell macrochimerism. Alloreactive clones were identified by sequencing pre-transplant mixed lymphocyte reaction products and comparing these products with unstimulated pre-transplant donor and recipient T cells. A cohort of some 24 intestinal transplant recipients, including one retransplant, was enrolled, and a few patients lacking pretransplant specimens were excluded.

Per the germline V gene, ENHRY is the CDR1 and SYGVKD is the CDR2. The CDR3 contains 18 residues, cysteine and phenylalanine counted. The CDR3 DNA has 54 bases and is translated from base 1. V is cut back by 3 bases and J by 7 bases, with 21 bases in the junction unmatched. On this clone itself: There is no known antigen for this receptor. Per-base qualities were not stored, and no clone one base away is much larger.

The library was made by the immunoSEQ multiplex PCR assay. For most patients, genomic DNA was isolated using the Qiagen DNeasy Blood and Tissue Kit and was shipped frozen to Adaptive Biotechnologies for TCR sequencing. For most patients, genomic DNA was subjected to high-throughput TCR-beta CDR3 sequencing by Adaptive Biotechnologies. The paper's processing steps were these. Adaptive's ImmunoSEQ software supplied the TCR sequencing data for 18 patients, while MiXCR and VDJtools were used to process three other patients. CD4 versus CD8 sorting errors were corrected by removing sequences found in both subsets at a frequency ratio below 5:1. Because the origin of CDR3 nucleotide sequences shared between donor and recipient could not be assigned, those sequences were removed. To count as alloreactive, a clone needed at least 2-fold expansion over unstimulated cells and a minimum CFSE-low frequency of 0.002% (template counts) or 0.001% (read counts). Clones were considered mappable if detected in sequenced pre-transplant spleen, lymph node, or MLR CFSE-low populations of the donor or recipient. Cumulative frequency of alloreactive clones was calculated as a percentage of all sequences weighted by copy number. TCRdb carries this immuneACCESS record with in-frame sequences only. Its versions omit some clonotypes, under half of them owing to an unresolved V gene in the studies checked, with the rest unexplained. That table gives V, J and clone size, and the DNA gave D and trimming. The sample table records over 75,000 clones; 85% to 95% of these occur just once. In total, the top ten clones hold roughly 0.069% of the sample.

General study outcomes and caveats: Conclusions were limited by the relatively low number and heterogeneity of intestinal transplant patients. GvH clones were detected in recipient bone marrow, and some appeared earlier in ileal mucosa or blood, consistent with an intestinal mucosal origin. Early after transplant, peak levels of circulating GvH clones were found to be associated with declines in HvG clones. Patients with donor T cell macrochimerism had high GvH to HvG T cell clonal ratios in their allografts.

The time point label, read with the paper, signifies: cells obtained before transplantation from donor or recipient. CD3+CD4+ and CD3+CD8+ populations were FACS-sorted from unstimulated pre-transplant donor and recipient cells taken from spleen or lymph nodes. This TCR derives from a human donor who was the organ donor for an intestinal transplant. The chain is assembled from TRBV10-3 and TRBJ2-7, and TRBD2 aligns with 7 junction nucleotides. Sequenced here: unstimulated CD8+ T cells sorted from spleen or lymph node cells, sampled before transplant. Read as DNA, the sequence is TGTGCCATCAGTGACCCACCGGACGGGGCAGGGTTGGGGGGGGAGCAGTACTTC. Its protein reads: CAISDPPDGAGLGGEQYF.